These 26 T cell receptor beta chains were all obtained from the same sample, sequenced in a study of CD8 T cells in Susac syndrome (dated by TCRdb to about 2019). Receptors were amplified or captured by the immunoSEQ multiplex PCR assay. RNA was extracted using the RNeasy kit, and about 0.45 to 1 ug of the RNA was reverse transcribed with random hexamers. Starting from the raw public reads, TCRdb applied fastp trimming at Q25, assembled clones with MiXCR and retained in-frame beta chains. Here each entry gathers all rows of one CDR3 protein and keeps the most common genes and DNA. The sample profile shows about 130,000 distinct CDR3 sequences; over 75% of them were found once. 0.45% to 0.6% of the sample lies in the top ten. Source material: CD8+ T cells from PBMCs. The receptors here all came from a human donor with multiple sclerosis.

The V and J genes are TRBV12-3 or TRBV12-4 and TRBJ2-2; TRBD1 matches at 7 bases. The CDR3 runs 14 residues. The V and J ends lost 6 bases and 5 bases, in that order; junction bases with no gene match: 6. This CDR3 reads CASRDRTSTGELFF. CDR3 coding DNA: TGTGCCAGCAGGGACAGGACCTCGACCGGGGAGCTGTTTTTT.

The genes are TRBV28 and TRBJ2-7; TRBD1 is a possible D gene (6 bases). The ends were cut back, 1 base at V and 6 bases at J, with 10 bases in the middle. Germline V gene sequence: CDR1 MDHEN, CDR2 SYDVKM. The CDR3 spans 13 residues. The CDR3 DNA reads TGTGCCAGCAGTTTATCAGGGGTTGGCGAGCAGTACTTC. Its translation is CASSLSGVGEQYF.

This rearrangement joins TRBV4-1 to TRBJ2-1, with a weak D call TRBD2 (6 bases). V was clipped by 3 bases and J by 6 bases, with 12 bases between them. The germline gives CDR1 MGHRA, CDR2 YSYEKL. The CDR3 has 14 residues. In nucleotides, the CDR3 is TGCGCCAGCAGCCATACCGGGACTTTCAATGAGCAGTTCTTC. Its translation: CASSHTGTFNEQFF.

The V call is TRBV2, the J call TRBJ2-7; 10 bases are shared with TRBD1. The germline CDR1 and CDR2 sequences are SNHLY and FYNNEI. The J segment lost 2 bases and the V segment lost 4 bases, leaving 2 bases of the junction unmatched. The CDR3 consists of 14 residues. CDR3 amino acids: CASSGQGAAYEQYF. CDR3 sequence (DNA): TGTGCCAGCAGTGGACAGGGGGCAGCCTACGAGCAGTACTTC. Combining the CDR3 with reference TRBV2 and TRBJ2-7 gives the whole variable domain EPEVTQTPSHQVTQMGQEVILRCVPISNHLYFYWYRQILGQKVEFLVSFYNNEISEKSEIFDDQFSVERPDGSNFTLKIRSTKLEDSAMYFCASSGQGAAYEQYFGPGTRLTVT.

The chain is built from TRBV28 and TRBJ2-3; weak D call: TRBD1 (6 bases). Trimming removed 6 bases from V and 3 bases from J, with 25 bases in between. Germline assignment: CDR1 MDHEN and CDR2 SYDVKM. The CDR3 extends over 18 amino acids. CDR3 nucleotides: TGTGCCAGCAGACCCCCCGATGCACAGGGATTAGCGACAGATACGCAGTATTTT. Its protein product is CASRPPDAQGLATDTQYF.

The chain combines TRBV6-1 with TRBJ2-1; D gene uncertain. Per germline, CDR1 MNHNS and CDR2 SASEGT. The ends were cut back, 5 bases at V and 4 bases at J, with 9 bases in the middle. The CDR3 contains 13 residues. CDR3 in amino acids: CASSPGPYNEQFF. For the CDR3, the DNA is TGTGCCAGCAGTCCGGGTCCTTACAATGAGCAGTTCTTC.

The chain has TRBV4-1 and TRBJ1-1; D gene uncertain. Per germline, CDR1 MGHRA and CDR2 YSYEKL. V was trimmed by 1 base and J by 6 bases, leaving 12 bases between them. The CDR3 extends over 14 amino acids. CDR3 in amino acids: CASSQVAGSPEAFF. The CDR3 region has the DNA TGCGCCAGCAGCCAAGTGGCGGGTAGCCCTGAAGCTTTCTTT.

CDR3 in DNA: TGCGCCAGCAGCCAAGTCAGGGGAGGTCAGCCCCAGCATTTT. Its protein is CASSQVRGGQPQHF. This chain connects TRBV4-1 to TRBJ1-5; a possible D gene is TRBD1 (6 bases). Germline CDR1 MGHRA, CDR2 YSYEKL. The CDR3 consists of 14 residues. V lost 1 base and J 6 bases, leaving 10 bases between the germline ends.

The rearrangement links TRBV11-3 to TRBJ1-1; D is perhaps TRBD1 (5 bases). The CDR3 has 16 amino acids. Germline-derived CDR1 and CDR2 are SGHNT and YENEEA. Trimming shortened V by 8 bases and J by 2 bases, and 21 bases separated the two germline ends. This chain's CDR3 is CASAMGLQRPNTEAFF. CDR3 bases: TGTGCCAGCGCAATGGGACTACAGCGACCTAACACTGAAGCTTTCTTT.

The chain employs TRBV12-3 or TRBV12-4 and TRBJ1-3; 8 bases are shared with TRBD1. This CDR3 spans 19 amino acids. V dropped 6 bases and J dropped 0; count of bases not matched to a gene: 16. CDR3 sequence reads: CASSPPGTGLLHSGNTIYF. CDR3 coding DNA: TGTGCCAGCAGCCCCCCGGGGACAGGTCTACTACACTCTGGAAACACCATATATTTT.

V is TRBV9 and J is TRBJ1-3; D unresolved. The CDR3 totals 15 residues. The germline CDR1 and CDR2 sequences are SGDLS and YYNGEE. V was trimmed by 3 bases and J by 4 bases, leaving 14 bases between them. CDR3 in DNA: TGTGCCAGCAGCGCCGACTTCGACGGCGGAAACACCATATATTTT. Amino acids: CASSADFDGGNTIYF.

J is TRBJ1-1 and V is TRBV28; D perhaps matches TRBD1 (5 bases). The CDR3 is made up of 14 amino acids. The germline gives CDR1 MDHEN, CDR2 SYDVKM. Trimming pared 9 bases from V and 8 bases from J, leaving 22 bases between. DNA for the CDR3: TGTGCCAGTGGGACGTTCGAGCTTTTTTCGGAAGCTTTCTTT. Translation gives CASGTFELFSEAFF.

As DNA, the CDR3 is TGCAGCGTTGAAGGGAATGGCTACACCTTC. Amino acids: CSVEGNGYTF. The chain carries TRBV29-1 and TRBJ1-2; D is ambiguous. Germline V lookup: CDR1 SQVTM, CDR2 ANQGSEA. Deletions cut 1 base from V and 6 bases from J, with 3 bases between. The CDR3 contains 10 residues.

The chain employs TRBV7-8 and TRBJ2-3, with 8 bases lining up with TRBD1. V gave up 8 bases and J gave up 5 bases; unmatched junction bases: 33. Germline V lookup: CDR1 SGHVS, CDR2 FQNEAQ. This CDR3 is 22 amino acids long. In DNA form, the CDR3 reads TGTGCCAGCGAATCGGACAGGGTCTTTACCCGCGGGCCAGTAACTGTCAAAGATACGCAGTATTTT. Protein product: CASESDRVFTRGPVTVKDTQYF.

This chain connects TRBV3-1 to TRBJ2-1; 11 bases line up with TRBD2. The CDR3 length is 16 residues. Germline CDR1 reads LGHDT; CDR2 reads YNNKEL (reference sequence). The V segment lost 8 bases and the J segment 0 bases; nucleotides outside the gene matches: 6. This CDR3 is CASHVAGGSSYNEQFF. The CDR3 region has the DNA TGTGCCAGCCACGTAGCGGGAGGGAGCTCCTACAATGAGCAGTTCTTC.

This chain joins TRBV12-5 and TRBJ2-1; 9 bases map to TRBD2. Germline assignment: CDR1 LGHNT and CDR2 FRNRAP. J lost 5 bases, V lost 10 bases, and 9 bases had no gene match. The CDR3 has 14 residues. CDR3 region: CATQSSGNHNEQFF. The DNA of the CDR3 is TGTGCTACCCAGTCTAGCGGGAATCACAATGAGCAGTTCTTC.

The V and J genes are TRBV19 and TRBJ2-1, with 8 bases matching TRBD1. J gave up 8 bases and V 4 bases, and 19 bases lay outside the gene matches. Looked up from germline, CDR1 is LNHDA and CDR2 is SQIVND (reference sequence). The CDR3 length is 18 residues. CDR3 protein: CASSTQGAGTGEMDEQFF. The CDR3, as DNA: TGTGCCAGTAGTACCCAGGGGGCTGGGACAGGAGAAATGGATGAGCAGTTCTTC.

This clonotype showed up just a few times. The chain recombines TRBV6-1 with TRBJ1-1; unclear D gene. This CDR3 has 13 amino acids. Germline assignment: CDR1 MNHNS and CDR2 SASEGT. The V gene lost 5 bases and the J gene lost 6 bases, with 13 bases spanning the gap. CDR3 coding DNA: TGTGCCAGCAGTTTTACGGTATCGGCTGAAGCTTTCTTT. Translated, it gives CASSFTVSAEAFF.

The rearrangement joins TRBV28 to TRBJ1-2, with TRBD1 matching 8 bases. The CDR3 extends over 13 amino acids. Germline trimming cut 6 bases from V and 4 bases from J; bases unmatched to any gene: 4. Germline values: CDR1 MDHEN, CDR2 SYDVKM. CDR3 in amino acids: CASSPTGVYGYTF. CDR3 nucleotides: TGTGCCAGCAGCCCGACAGGGGTCTATGGCTACACCTTC.

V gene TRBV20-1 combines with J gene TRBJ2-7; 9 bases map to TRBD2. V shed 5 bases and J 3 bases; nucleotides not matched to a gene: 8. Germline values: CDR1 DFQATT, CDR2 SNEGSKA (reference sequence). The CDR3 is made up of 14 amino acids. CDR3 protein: CSAPGVAGVYEQYF. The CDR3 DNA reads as TGCAGTGCTCCAGGAGTAGCGGGAGTCTACGAGCAGTACTTC.

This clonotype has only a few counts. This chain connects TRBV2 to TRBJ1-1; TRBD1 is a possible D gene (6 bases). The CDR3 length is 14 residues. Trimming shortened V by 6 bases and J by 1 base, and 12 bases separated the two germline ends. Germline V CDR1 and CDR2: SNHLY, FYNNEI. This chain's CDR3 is CASRETGQNTEAFF. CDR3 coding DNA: TGTGCCAGCAGAGAGACAGGCCAGAACACTGAAGCTTTCTTT.

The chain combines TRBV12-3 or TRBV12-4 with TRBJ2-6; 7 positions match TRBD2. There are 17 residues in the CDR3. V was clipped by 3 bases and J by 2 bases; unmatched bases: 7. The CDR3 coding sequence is TGTGCCAGCAGTTTGGGGCGGGACTATACTGGGGCCAACGTCCTGACTTTC. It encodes CASSLGRDYTGANVLTF.

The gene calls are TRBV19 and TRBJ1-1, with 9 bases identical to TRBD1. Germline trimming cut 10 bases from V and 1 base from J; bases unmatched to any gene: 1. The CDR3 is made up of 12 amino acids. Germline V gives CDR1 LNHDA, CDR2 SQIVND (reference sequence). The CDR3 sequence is CATDRGNTEAFF. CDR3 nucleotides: TGTGCCACGGACAGGGGGAACACTGAAGCTTTCTTT.

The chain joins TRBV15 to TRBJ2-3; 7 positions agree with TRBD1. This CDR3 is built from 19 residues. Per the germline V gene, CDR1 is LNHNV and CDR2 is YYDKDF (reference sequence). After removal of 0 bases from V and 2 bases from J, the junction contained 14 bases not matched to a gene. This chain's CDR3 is CATSRDIGRGRFNTDTQYF. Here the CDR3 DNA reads TGTGCCACCAGCAGAGATATAGGCAGGGGGAGATTTAACACAGATACGCAGTATTTT.

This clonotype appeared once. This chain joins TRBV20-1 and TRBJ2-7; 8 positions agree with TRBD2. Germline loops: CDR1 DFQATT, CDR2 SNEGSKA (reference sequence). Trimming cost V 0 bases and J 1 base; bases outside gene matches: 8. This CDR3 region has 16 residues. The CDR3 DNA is TGCAGTGCTAGAGATCAATTCGGGAGGGGATCCTACGAGCAGTACTTC. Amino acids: CSARDQFGRGSYEQYF.

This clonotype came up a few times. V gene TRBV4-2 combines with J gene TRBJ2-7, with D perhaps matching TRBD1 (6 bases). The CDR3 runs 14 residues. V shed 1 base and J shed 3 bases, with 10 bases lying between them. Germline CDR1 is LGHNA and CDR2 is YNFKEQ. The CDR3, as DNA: TGTGCCAGCAGCCAAGGTGTAGGGGGCTACGAGCAGTACGTC. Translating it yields CASSQGVGGYEQYV.